The 27 T cell receptor beta chains presented below share a single source sample, sequenced in a study of cytomegalovirus exposure and HLA in healthy donors. PCR was performed using 60 Vbeta and 13 Jbeta primers. The protocol was immunoSEQ multiplex PCR, while the TCRdb copy is restricted to in-frame clones and leaves out a portion. Of 150,000 to 200,000 clones detected, approximately 72% appear once; the ten largest clones hold 2% to 2.5%. Sample: PBMCs. The origin of the receptors is a human donor in good health.

J is TRBJ2-1 and V is TRBV19, with TRBD1 identical over 7 bases. The trim removed 4 bases at V and 8 bases at J, leaving 2 bases unmatched. The CDR3 is 12 residues long. Germline assignment: CDR1 LNHDA and CDR2 SQIVND (reference sequence). The CDR3 loop reads CASSTTGDEQFF. The CDR3 DNA sequence: TGTGCCAGTAGTACAACAGGGGATGAGCAGTTCTTC.

In its sample, this clone was seen a few times. This rearrangement joins TRBV2 to TRBJ2-2, with TRBD2 identical over 9 bases. The CDR3 totals 14 residues. Germline CDR1 SNHLY, CDR2 FYNNEI. J was trimmed by 4 bases and V by 10 bases; bases with no gene match: 7. CDR3 DNA sequence: TGTGCCACCACGGGACTAGCCGGCACCGGGGAGCTGTTTTTT. Protein: CATTGLAGTGELFF. Variable domain in full (rest from reference TRBV2 and TRBJ2-2): EPEVTQTPSHQVTQMGQEVILRCVPISNHLYFYWYRQILGQKVEFLVSFYNNEISEKSEIFDDQFSVERPDGSNFTLKIRSTKLEDSAMYFCATTGLAGTGELFFGEGSRLTVL.

This clone has only a few counts. V is TRBV4-2 and J is TRBJ2-7; TRBD2 aligns across 7 bases. Trimming took 4 bases from V and 1 from J; bases not matched to a gene: 4. The germline V gene has CDR1 LGHNA and CDR2 YNFKEQ. This CDR3 spans 14 amino acids. The CDR3: CASSRGEGSYEQYF. DNA of the CDR3: TGTGCCAGCAGCCGAGGGGAGGGGTCCTACGAGCAGTACTTC.

This clone showed up just a few times. The V gene is TRBV27, the J gene TRBJ2-7; D may be TRBD2 (7 bases). CDR3 length: 19 residues. V was trimmed by 0 bases and J by 1 base, leaving 22 bases between them. Germline-derived CDR1 and CDR2 are MNHEY and SMNVEV (reference sequence). In DNA form, the CDR3 reads TGTGCCAGCAGTTTATCGAATTTTGGGGGGGGGCCAGGGTCCTACGAGCAGTACTTC. Amino acid sequence: CASSLSNFGGGPGSYEQYF.

About this clone: This CDR3 fails to terminate in the conserved phenylalanine or tryptophan, so it likely reflects a read error. Because the CDR3's place on the DNA is in doubt, the DNA is left out and the CDR3 is given as listed by TCRdb. J is TRBJ2-7 and V is TRBV6-5; the D call TRBD2 from the table was never checked on the DNA. The CDR3 extends over 12 residues, inclusive of both ends. Germline V gives CDR1 MNHEY, CDR2 SVGAGI. CDR3: CASRSPYTGIHL.

V is TRBV28 and J is TRBJ1-6, with a weak D call TRBD1 (6 bases). The CDR3 is 14 residues long. Trimming removed 2 bases from V and 7 bases from J, with 9 bases in between. The germline V gene has CDR1 MDHEN and CDR2 SYDVKM. In nucleotides, the CDR3 is TGTGCCAGCAGTTTAGTACAGGGAAATTCACCCCTCCACTTT. It yields the protein CASSLVQGNSPLHF.

This chain links TRBV15 with TRBJ1-1; D call uncertain. Per germline, CDR1 LNHNV and CDR2 YYDKDF (reference sequence). This CDR3 region has 14 residues. V was pared by 3 bases and J by 8 bases, with 16 bases between. The CDR3 here is CATSSQTTSSEAFF. As DNA, the CDR3 is TGTGCCACCAGCAGCCAAACCACTTCAAGCGAAGCTTTCTTT.

The chain is built from TRBV12-5 and TRBJ2-7; possible D gene TRBD1, 6 bases. Germline loops: CDR1 LGHNT, CDR2 FRNRAP. The length of the CDR3 is 16 residues. V was trimmed by 4 bases and J by 2 bases, leaving 18 bases between them. CDR3 sequence: CASGSIGTTIAYEQYF. CDR3 DNA: TGTGCTAGTGGTTCGATCGGGACAACGATTGCCTACGAGCAGTACTTC.

J is TRBJ2-2 and V is TRBV4-1; a weak D match, TRBD1 (6 bases). CDR3 size: 17 residues. V gave up 1 base and J gave up 5 bases, with 17 bases separating them. Germline CDR1 MGHRA, CDR2 YSYEKL. CDR3 sequence reads: CASSQGTTQGWTGELFF. CDR3 in DNA: TGCGCCAGCAGCCAAGGGACCACACAGGGTTGGACCGGGGAGCTGTTTTTT.

This sequence joins TRBV2 and TRBJ1-1; D gene uncertain. V lost 1 base and J 3 bases, leaving 6 bases between the germline ends. The CDR3 covers 13 residues. Germline V gene data show CDR1 as SNHLY and CDR2 as FYNNEI. CDR3 nucleotide sequence: TGTGCCAGCAGTGAAGAACGGGACACTGAAGCTTTCTTT. The encoded protein is CASSEERDTEAFF.

The rearrangement joins TRBV7-2 to TRBJ2-5, with no clear D. The CDR3 totals 13 residues. CDR1 SGHTA and CDR2 FQGNSA come from the germline V gene. V was shortened by 3 bases and J by 2 bases, with 7 bases between the two germline ends. CDR3 bases: TGTGCCAGCAGCTTGAACTTACAAGAGACCCAGTACTTC. Its translation: CASSLNLQETQYF.

As regards this clone: A read error may account for a junction end that differs from germline. J is TRBJ2-5 and V is TRBV5-4; 7 nucleotides line up with TRBD2. CDR3 size: 14 residues. CDR1 is SGHNT, CDR2 YYREEE, per germline (reference sequence). The CDR3, as DNA: TGTGTCAGCAGCTTCCCGGGGGGACAAGAGACCCAGTACTTC. Translation gives CVSSFPGGQETQYF. Full variable domain (outside the CDR3, taken from reference TRBV5-4 and TRBJ2-5): ETGVTQSPTHLIKTRGQQVTLRCSSQSGHNTVSWYQQALGQGPQFIFQYYREEENGRGNFPPRFSGLQFPNYSSELNVNALELDDSALYLCVSSFPGGQETQYFGPGTRLLVL.

The gene calls are TRBV6-5 and TRBJ1-5; TRBD1 matches 8 bases. V shed 5 bases and J 4 bases; nucleotides not matched to a gene: 7. Looked up from germline, CDR1 is MNHEY and CDR2 is SVGAGI. The CDR3 loop spans 15 amino acids. CDR3 loop: CASSAMRQGNQPQHF. The CDR3 coding sequence is TGTGCCAGCAGTGCCATGCGACAGGGGAATCAGCCCCAGCATTTT.

V and J are TRBV2 and TRBJ2-1, with D possibly TRBD1 on 6 matching bases. V dropped 4 bases and J dropped 0 bases, with 16 bases sitting between them. The CDR3 totals 17 residues. Looked up from germline, CDR1 is SNHLY and CDR2 is FYNNEI. For the CDR3, the DNA is TGTGCCAGCAGTGGTATCCGTGGGGGCAGCTCCTACAATGAGCAGTTCTTC. This encodes CASSGIRGGSSYNEQFF. Based on the CDR3 plus reference TRBV2 and TRBJ2-1, the full variable domain is EPEVTQTPSHQVTQMGQEVILRCVPISNHLYFYWYRQILGQKVEFLVSFYNNEISEKSEIFDDQFSVERPDGSNFTLKIRSTKLEDSAMYFCASSGIRGGSSYNEQFFGPGTRLTVL.

Only a few counts were recorded for this clone. The chain couples TRBV6-1 to TRBJ1-1; 8 bases align to TRBD1. The CDR3 runs to 13 residues. Germline CDR1 and CDR2: MNHNS and SASEGT. The J segment lost 7 bases and the V segment lost 3 bases, leaving 4 bases of the junction unmatched. The CDR3 coding sequence is TGTGCCAGCAGTGACAACAGGGGGGATGAAGCTTTCTTT. Translating it yields CASSDNRGDEAFF.

The table lists this clone with a count of one. The rearrangement uses TRBV2 and TRBJ1-1; D perhaps matches TRBD1 (5 bases). Trimming removed 8 bases at V and 5 bases at J, with 9 bases between. This CDR3 is 11 amino acids long. The germline V gene encodes CDR1 SNHLY and CDR2 FYNNEI. The CDR3 region has the DNA TGTGCCAGCCAGGGCGCGACTGAAGCTTTCTTT. Encoded protein: CASQGATEAFF.

The chain uses TRBV19 and TRBJ2-2; D gene ambiguous. V dropped 6 bases and J dropped 2 bases, with 10 bases sitting between them. The CDR3 spans 14 residues. Germline assignment: CDR1 LNHDA and CDR2 SQIVND (reference sequence). DNA of the CDR3: TGTGCCAGTAGATTCAGTATAAACACCGGGGAGCTGTTTTTT. Its protein product is CASRFSINTGELFF. The whole variable domain, remainder taken from reference TRBV19 and TRBJ2-2, is DGGITQSPKYLFRKEGQNVTLSCEQNLNHDAMYWYRQDPGQGLRLIYYSQIVNDFQKGDIAEGYSVSREKKESFPLTVTSAQKNPTAFYLCASRFSINTGELFFGEGSRLTVL.

The chain joins TRBV6-1 to TRBJ2-2; 8 bases fit TRBD1. Trimming at V came to 7 bases and at J to 4 bases, leaving 5 bases not matched to a gene. CDR1 is MNHNS, CDR2 SASEGT, per germline. The CDR3 sequence is 14 residues long. In DNA form, the CDR3 reads TGTGCCAGCACACAGGGACAGGTCACCGGGGAGCTGTTTTTT. Residues: CASTQGQVTGELFF.

CDR3 sequence: CASSTAGLDTQYF. CDR3 DNA sequence: TGTGCCAGTAGTACTGCGGGGCTGGATACGCAGTATTTT. The V gene is TRBV19, the J gene TRBJ2-3, with a tentative D call TRBD2 (6 bases). Trimming stripped 4 bases from V and 6 bases from J, with 11 bases between. There are 13 residues in the CDR3. Germline V gene sequence: CDR1 LNHDA, CDR2 SQIVND (reference sequence).

The J gene is TRBJ1-2, the V gene TRBV7-9, with D tentatively TRBD1 (6 bases). This CDR3 contains 16 residues. V was clipped by 5 bases and J by 2 bases, with 18 bases between them. CDR1 is SEHNR, CDR2 FQNEAQ, per germline (reference sequence). The DNA for the CDR3 is TGTGCCAGCAGCGACCCCATCGCAGGGGTCAACTATGGCTACACCTTC. Translating gives CASSDPIAGVNYGYTF. Based on the CDR3 plus reference TRBV7-9 and TRBJ1-2, the full variable domain is DTGVSQNPRHKITKRGQNVTFRCDPISEHNRLYWYRQTLGQGPEFLTYFQNEAQLEKSRLLSDRFSAERPKGSFSTLEIQRTEQGDSAMYLCASSDPIAGVNYGYTFGSGTRLTVV.

This clone was observed a few times. J is TRBJ1-6 and V is TRBV5-4; 8 bases line up with TRBD1. This CDR3 is built from 15 residues. The V and J ends lost 4 bases and 9 bases, in that order; junction bases with no gene match: 9. Germline V lookup: CDR1 SGHNT, CDR2 YYREEE (reference sequence). The CDR3 reads CASSTYRGLTSPLHF. Here the CDR3 DNA reads TGTGCCAGCAGCACTTACAGGGGGTTAACTTCACCCCTCCACTTT.

This clone was detected a few times. V is TRBV25-1 and J is TRBJ2-7, with D perhaps TRBD2 (6 bases). The CDR3 loop spans 13 amino acids. Germline CDR1 is MGHDK and CDR2 is SYGVNS. V was trimmed by 1 base and J by 7 bases, leaving 11 bases between them. The CDR3 DNA reads TGTGCCAGCAGTGAATTCGGACGGGAGGAGCAGTACTTC. It translates to CASSEFGREEQYF.

This clone has more than one count but fewer than ten. The chain combines TRBV7-9 with TRBJ1-2; D unresolved. The CDR3 contains 13 residues. V lost 5 bases to trimming and J lost 6 bases, with 13 bases between them. The germline CDR1 and CDR2 sequences are SEHNR and FQNEAQ (reference sequence). The CDR3 region is CASSRTTENGYTF. The CDR3 coding sequence is TGTGCCAGCAGCCGAACTACGGAAAATGGCTACACCTTC.

The chain combines TRBV18 with TRBJ1-1, with TRBD1 matching 10 bases. The CDR3 is 16 amino acids. The junction had 5 bases not matched to a gene; V was cut back by 3 bases and J by 1 base. CDR1 is KGHSH, CDR2 LQKENI, per germline. The CDR3 here is CASSPGQGTGNTEAFF. CDR3 DNA: TGTGCCAGCTCACCGGGACAGGGGACGGGGAACACTGAAGCTTTCTTT.

The chain employs TRBV7-3 and TRBJ1-1, with D possibly matching TRBD1 (6 bases). V lost 5 bases and J lost 6, with 16 bases in between. This CDR3 spans 14 amino acids. Germline CDR1 is SGHTA and CDR2 is FQGTGA. The CDR3 protein is CASSATGSGAEAFF. CDR3 bases: TGTGCCAGCAGCGCCACAGGGAGCGGGGCTGAAGCTTTCTTT.

This rearrangement joins TRBV4-1 to TRBJ2-7; 8 nucleotides line up with TRBD1. Trimming removed 4 bases from V and 4 bases from J; junction bases left unmatched: 18. The CDR3 contains 18 residues. Germline V gene data show CDR1 as MGHRA and CDR2 as YSYEKL. The CDR3 is CASSRGSRGPGRLYEQYF. The DNA for the CDR3 is TGCGCCAGCAGCCGAGGGAGCAGGGGGCCCGGTAGGCTTTACGAGCAGTACTTC.

CDR3 sequence (DNA): TGTGCCAGCAGTTTCTTGGGGGCAGACTATGGCTACACCTTC. Translating it yields CASSFLGADYGYTF. The chain joins TRBV27 to TRBJ1-2, with a possible D match to TRBD1 (6 bases). The CDR3 spans 14 residues. Deletions cut 3 bases from V and 3 bases from J, with 11 bases between. CDR1 is MNHEY, CDR2 SMNVEV, per germline (reference sequence).